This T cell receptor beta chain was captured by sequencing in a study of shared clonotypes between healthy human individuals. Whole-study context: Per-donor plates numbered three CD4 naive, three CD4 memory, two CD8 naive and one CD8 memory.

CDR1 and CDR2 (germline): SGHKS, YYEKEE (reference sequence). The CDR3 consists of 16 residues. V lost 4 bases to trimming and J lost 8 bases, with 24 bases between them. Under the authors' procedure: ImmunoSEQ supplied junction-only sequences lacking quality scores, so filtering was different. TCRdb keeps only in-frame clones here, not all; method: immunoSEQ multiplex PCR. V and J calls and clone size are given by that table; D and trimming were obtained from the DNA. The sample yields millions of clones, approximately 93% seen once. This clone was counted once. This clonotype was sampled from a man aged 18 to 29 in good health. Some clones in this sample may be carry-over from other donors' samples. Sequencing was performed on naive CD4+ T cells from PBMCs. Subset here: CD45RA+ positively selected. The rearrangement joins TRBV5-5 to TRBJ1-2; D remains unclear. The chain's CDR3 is CASSAWVPNRAPGYTF. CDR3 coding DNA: TGTGCCAGCAGCGCCTGGGTCCCCAACCGGGCCCCCGGCTACACCTTC.